This TCR beta chain emerged from a study of cytomegalovirus exposure and HLA in healthy donors. 13 Jbeta primers and 60 Vbeta primers were used for the PCR. Sequencing used immunoSEQ multiplex PCR; TCRdb keeps in-frame clones, though not all of them. The sample consists of 100,000 to 150,000 clones, 74% of them appearing once. Looked up from germline, CDR1 is SEHNR and CDR2 is FQNEAQ (reference sequence). CDR3 size: 14 residues. Trimming cost V 3 bases and J 3 bases, with 12 bases left between them. The genes are TRBV7-9 and TRBJ2-7; maybe TRBD2 (6 bases). This receptor was taken from a male donor in good health and CMV-seronegative. Sequencing was carried out using PBMCs. The CDR3 region is CASSFGGTYYEQYF. In DNA form, the CDR3 reads TGTGCCAGCAGCTTTGGCGGGACGTACTACGAGCAGTACTTC.